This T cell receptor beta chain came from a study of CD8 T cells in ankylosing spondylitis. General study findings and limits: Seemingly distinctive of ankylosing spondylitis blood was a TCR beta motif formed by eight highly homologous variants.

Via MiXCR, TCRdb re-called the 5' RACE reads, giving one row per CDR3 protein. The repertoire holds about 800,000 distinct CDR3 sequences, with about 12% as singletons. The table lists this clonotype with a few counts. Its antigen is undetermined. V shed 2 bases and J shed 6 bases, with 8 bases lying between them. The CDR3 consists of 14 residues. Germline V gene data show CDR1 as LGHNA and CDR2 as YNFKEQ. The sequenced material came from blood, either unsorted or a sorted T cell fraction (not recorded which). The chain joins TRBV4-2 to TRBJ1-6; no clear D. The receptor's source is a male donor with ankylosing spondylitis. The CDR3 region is CASSQMTGNSPLHF. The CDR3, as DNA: TGTGCCAGCAGCCAAATGACGGGTAATTCACCCCTCCACTTT.